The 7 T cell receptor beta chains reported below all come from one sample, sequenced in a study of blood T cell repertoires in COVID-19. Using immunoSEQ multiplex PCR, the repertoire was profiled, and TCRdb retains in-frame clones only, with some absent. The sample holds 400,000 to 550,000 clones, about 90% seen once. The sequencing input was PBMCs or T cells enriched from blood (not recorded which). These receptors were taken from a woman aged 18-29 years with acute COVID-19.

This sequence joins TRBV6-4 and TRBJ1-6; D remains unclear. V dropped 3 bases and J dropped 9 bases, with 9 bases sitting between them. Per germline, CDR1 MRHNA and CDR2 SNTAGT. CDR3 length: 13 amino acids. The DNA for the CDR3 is TGTGCCAGCAGTGAGCGGGTGGGTTCACCCCTCCACTTT. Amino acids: CASSERVGSPLHF.

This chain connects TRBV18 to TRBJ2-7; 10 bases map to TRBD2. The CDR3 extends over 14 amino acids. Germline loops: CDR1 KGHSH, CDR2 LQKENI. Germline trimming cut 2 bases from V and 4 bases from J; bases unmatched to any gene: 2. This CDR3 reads CASSPGTSEYEQYF. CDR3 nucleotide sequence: TGTGCCAGCTCACCAGGGACTAGCGAATACGAGCAGTACTTC.

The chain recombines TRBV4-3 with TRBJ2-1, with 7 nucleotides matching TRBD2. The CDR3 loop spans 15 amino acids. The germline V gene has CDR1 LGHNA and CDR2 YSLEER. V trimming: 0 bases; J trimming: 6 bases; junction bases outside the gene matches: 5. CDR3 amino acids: CASSQDSRERNEQFF. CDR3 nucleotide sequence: TGCGCCAGCAGCCAAGACTCGCGGGAGCGCAATGAGCAGTTCTTC.

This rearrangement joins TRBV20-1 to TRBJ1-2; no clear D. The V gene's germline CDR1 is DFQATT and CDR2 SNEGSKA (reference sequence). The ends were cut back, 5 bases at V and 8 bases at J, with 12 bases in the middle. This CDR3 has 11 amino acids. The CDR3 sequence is CSAFGRSGYTF. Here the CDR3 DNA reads TGCAGTGCTTTCGGGAGATCGGGCTACACCTTC.

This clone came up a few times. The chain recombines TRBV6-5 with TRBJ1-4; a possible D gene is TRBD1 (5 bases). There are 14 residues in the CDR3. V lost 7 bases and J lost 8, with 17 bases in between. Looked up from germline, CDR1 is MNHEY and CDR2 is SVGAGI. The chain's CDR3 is CASTRGGTPEKLFF. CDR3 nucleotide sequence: TGTGCCAGCACCCGAGGCGGGACCCCAGAAAAACTGTTTTTT.

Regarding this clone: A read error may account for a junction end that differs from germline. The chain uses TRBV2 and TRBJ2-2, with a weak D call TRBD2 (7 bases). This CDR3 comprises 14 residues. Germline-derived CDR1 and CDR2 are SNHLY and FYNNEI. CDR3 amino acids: CASSEFGGGGQLFF. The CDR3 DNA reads TGTGCCAGCAGTGAATTTGGGGGGGGCGGGCAGCTGTTTTTT.

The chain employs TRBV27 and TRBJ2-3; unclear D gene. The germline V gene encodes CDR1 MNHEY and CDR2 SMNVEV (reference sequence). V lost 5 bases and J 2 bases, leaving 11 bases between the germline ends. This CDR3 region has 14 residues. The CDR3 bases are TGTGCCAGCAGTCTTACCGAGCCCACAGATACGCAGTATTTT. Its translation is CASSLTEPTDTQYF.